The clone carrying this TCR beta chain came up many times. Germline V gives CDR1 SGDLS, CDR2 YYNGEE. The CDR3 length is 15 residues. V was clipped by 0 bases and J by 2 bases, with 11 bases between them. This sample stems from a study of regulatory T cells in long-lasting Graves disease. Time point noted: newly diagnosed GD, antithyroid drugs for less than 3 months. Following extraction of RNA from PBMCs, that RNA was used to make the TCR library. CDR3-region Arm-PCR and iRepertoire HTBI primers produced the TCR beta libraries. A single record per CDR3 protein comes from TCRdb applying MiXCR to the multiplex PCR reads. This sample has about 530,000 distinct CDR3 sequences; 15% to 20% occur once, and the top ten carry 25%. In addition, the sample was reused for a study of T cells in Graves' hyperthyroidism and ophthalmopathy. That investigation notes: Graves' hyperthyroidism without ophthalmopathy progression within 18 months was termed stable.

The rearrangement uses TRBV9 and TRBJ1-2; D remains unclear. The source is a woman aged 40-65 years with Graves disease. The sample consisted of peripheral blood mononuclear cells (PBMCs), taken at new diagnosis, from a patient treated with antithyroid drugs. The CDR3 region has the DNA TGTGCCAGCAGCGTAGAATTCGACACCAACTATGGCTACACCTTC. Translation: CASSVEFDTNYGYTF.